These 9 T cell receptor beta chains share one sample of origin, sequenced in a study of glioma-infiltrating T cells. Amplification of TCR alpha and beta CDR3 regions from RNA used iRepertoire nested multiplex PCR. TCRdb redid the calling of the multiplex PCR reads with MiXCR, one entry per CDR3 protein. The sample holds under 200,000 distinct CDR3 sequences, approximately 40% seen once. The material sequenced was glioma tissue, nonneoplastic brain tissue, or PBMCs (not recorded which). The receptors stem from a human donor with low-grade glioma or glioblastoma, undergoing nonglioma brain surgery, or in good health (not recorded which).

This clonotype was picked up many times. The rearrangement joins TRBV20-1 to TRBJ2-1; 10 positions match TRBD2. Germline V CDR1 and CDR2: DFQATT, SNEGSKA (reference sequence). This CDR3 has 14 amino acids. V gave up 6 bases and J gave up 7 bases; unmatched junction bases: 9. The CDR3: CSARLAGMVNEQFF. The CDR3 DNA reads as TGCAGTGCGAGACTAGCGGGTATGGTAAATGAGCAGTTCTTC.

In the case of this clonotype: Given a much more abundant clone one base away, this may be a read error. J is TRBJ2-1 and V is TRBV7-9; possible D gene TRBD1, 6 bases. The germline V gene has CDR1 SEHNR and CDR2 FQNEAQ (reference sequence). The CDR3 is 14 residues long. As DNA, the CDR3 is TGTGCCAGCAGCTCGGGACAAGAGTACAATGAGGAGTTCTTC. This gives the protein CASSSGQEYNEEFF. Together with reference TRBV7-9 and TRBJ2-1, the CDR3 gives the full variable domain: DTGVSQNPRHKITKRGQNVTFRCDPISEHNRLYWYRQTLGQGPEFLTYFQNEAQLEKSRLLSDRFSAERPKGSFSTLEIQRTEQGDSAMYLCASSSGQEYNEEFFGPGTRLTVL.

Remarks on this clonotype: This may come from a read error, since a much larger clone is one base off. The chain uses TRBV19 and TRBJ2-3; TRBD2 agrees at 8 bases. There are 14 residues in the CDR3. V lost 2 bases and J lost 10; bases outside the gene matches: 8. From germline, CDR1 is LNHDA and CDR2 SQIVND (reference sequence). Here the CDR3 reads CASSIMLAGHAQYF. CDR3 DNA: TGTGCCAGTAGTATAATGCTAGCGGGCCATGCGCAGTATTTT.

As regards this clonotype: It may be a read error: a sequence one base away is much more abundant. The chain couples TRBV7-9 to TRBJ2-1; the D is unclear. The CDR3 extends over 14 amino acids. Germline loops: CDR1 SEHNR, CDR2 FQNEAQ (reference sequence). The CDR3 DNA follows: TGTGCCAGCAGCTTAGGGGCAGCCACCAATGGGCAGTTCTTC. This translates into CASSLGAATNGQFF.

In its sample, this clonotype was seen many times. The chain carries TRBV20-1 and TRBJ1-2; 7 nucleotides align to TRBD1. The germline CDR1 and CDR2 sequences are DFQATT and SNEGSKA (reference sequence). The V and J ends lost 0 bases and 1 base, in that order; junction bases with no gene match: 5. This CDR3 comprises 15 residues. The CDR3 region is CSARDRGAINYGYTF. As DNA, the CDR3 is TGCAGTGCTAGAGACAGGGGGGCTATTAACTATGGCTACACCTTC.

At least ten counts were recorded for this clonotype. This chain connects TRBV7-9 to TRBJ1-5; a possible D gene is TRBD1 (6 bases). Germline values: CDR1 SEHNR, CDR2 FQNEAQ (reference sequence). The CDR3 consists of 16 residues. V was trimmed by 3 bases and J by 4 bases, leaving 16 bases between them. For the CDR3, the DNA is TGTGCCAGCAGCTTGGAGGGAGGGAGGGGGAATCAGCCCCAGCATTTT. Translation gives CASSLEGGRGNQPQHF.

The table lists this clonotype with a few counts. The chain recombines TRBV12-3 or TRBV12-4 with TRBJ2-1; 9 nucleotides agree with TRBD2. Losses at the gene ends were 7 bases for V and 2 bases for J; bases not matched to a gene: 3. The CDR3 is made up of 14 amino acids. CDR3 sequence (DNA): TGTGCCAGCAAACCTAGCGGGACCTACAATGAGCAGTTCTTC. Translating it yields CASKPSGTYNEQFF.

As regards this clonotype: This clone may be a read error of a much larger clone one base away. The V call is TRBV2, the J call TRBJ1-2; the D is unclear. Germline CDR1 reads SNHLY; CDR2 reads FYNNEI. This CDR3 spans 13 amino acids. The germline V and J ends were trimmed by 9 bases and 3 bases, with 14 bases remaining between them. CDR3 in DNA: TGTGCCAGAAGCCAAGACGGAGACTATGGCTACACCTTC. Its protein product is CARSQDGDYGYTF.

CDR3 nucleotides: TGCAGCGTCGAACCTGGGACAGCTAGAAGGGAGCAGTACTTC. It specifies CSVEPGTARREQYF. This rearrangement joins TRBV29-1 to TRBJ2-7; 7 bases align to TRBD1. This CDR3 is built from 14 residues. V lost 6 bases, J lost 7 bases, and 15 bases stayed unmatched. The germline V gene has CDR1 SQVTM and CDR2 ANQGSEA.